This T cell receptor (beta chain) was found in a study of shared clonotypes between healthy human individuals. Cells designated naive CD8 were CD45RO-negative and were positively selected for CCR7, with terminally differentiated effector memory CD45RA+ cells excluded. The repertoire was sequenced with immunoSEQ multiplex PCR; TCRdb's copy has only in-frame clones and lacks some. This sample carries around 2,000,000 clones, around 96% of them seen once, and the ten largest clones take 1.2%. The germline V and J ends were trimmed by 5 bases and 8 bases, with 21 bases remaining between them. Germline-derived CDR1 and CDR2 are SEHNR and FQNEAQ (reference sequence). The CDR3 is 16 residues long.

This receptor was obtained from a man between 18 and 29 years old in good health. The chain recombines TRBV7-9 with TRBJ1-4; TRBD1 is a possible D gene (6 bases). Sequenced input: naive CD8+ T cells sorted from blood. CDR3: CASSPPWGQGEEKLFF. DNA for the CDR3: TGTGCCAGCAGCCCACCTTGGGGGCAGGGAGAAGAAAAACTGTTTTTT.